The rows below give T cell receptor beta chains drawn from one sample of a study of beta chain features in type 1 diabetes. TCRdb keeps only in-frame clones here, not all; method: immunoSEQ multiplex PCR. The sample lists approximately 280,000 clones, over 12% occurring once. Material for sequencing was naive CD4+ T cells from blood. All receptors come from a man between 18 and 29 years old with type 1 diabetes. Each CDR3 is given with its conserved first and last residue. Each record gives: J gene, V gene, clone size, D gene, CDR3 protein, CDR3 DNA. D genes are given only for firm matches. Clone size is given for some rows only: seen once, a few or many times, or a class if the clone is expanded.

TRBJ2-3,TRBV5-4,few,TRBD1,CASSLGPGTGGTDTQYF,TGTGCCAGCAGCTTGGGCCCAGGGACAGGGGGCACAGATACGCAGTATTTT
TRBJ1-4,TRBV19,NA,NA,CASSRRTVREKLFF,TGTGCCAGTAGTAGACGGACAGTTCGGGAAAAACTGTTTTTT
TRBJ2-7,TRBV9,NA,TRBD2,CASSARTSGSGQYF,TGTGCCAGCAGCGCCCGGACTAGCGGGAGCGGGCAGTACTTC
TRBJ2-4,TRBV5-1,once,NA,CASSFGTQPAKNIQYF,TGCGCCAGCAGCTTCGGGACTCAACCAGCCAAAAACATTCAGTACTTC
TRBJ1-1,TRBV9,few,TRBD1,CASSARGQDENTEAFF,TGTGCCAGCAGCGCCCGGGGACAGGATGAGAACACTGAAGCTTTCTTT
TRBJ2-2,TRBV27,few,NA,CASKIGWRTGELFF,TGTGCCAGCAAAATCGGATGGCGGACCGGGGAGCTGTTTTTT
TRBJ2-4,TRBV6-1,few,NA,CASSTGTLKNIQYF,TGTGCCAGCAGTACGGGAACCCTTAAAAACATTCAGTACTTC
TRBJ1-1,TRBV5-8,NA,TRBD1,CASTYRGGVIGTEAFF,TGTGCCAGCACGTACAGGGGAGGCGTCATTGGCACTGAAGCTTTCTTT
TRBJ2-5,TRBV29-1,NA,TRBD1,CSVEGTGETQYF,TGCAGCGTTGAGGGGACAGGAGAGACCCAGTACTTC
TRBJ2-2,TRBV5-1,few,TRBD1,CASSSQGFRELFF,TGCGCCAGCAGCTCACAGGGGTTCCGGGAGCTGTTTTTT
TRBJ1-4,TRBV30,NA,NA,CAWSGRATNEKLFF,TGTGCCTGGAGTGGACGGGCAACTAATGAAAAACTGTTTTTT
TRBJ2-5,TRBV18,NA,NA,CASLSGGGETQYF,TGTGCCAGCTTATCAGGGGGAGGAGAGACCCAGTACTTC
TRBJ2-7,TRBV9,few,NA,CASSPSPRTNYEQYF,TGTGCCAGCAGCCCCAGCCCTAGGACTAACTACGAGCAGTACTTC